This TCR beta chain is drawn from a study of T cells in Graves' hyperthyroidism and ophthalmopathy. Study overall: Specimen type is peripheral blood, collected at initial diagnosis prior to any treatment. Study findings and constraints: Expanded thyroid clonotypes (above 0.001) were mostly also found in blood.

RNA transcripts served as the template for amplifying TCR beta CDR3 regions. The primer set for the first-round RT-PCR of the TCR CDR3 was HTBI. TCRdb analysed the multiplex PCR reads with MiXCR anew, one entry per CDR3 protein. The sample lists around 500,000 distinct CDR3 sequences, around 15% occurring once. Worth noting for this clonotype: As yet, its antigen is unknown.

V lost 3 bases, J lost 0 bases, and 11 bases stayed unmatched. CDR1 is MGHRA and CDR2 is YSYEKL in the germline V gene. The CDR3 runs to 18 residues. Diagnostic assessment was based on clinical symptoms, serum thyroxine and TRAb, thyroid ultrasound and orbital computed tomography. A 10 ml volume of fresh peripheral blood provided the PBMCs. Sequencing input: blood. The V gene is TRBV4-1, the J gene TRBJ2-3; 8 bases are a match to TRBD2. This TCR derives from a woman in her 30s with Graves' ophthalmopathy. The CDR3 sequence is CASSQVLNSGTSTDTQYF. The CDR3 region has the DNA TGCGCCAGCAGCCAGGTCCTAAATAGCGGGACTAGCACAGATACGCAGTATTTT.